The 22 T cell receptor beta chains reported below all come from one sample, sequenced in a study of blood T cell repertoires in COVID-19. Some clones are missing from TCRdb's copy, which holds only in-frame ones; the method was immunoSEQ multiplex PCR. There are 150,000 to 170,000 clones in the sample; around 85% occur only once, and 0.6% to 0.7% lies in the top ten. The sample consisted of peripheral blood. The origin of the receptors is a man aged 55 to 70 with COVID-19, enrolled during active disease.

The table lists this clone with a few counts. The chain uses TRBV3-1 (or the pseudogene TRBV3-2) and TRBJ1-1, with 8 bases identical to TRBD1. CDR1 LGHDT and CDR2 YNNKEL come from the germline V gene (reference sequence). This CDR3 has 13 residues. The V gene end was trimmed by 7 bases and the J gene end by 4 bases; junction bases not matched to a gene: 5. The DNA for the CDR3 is TGTGCCAGCAAGCTACAGGGGGGCACTGAAGCTTTCTTT. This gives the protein CASKLQGGTEAFF.

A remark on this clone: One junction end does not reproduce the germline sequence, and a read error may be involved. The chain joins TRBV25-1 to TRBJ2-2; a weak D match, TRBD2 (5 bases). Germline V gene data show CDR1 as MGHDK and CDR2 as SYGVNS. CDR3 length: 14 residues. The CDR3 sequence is CASRSRGTAGELFF. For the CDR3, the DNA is TGTGCCAGCCGAAGTCGGGGTACGGCCGGTGAGCTGTTTTTT.

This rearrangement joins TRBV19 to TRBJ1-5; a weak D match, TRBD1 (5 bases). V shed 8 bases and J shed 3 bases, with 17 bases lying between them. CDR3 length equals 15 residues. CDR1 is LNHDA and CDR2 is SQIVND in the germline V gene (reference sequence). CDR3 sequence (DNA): TGTGCCAGTTTAAATGGGCAGGGTTCCAATCAGCCCCAGCATTTT. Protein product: CASLNGQGSNQPQHF.

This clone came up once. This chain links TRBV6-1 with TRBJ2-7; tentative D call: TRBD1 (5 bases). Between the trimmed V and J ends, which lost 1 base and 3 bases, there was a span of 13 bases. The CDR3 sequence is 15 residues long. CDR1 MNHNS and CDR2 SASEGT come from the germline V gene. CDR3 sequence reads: CASSEDWQGFYEQYF. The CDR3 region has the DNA TGTGCCAGCAGTGAAGATTGGCAGGGATTCTACGAGCAGTACTTC.

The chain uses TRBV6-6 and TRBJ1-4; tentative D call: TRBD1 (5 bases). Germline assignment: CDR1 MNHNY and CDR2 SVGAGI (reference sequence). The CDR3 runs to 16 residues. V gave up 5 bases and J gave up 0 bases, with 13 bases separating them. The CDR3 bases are TGTGCCAGCAGTACACCCAGGGTCGCAACTAATGAAAAACTGTTTTTT. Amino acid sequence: CASSTPRVATNEKLFF.

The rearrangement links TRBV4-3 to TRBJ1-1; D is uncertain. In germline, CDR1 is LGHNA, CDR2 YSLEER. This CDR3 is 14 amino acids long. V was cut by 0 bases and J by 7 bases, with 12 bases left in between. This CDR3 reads CASSQDPRQVEAFF. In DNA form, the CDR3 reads TGCGCCAGCAGCCAAGACCCCCGCCAGGTTGAAGCTTTCTTT.

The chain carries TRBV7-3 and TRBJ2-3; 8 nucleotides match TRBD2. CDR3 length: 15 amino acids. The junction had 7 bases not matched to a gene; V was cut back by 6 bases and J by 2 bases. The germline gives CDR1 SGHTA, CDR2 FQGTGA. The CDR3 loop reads CASRVSGDPTDTQYF. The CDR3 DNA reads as TGTGCCAGCAGGGTTAGCGGGGACCCCACAGATACGCAGTATTTT.

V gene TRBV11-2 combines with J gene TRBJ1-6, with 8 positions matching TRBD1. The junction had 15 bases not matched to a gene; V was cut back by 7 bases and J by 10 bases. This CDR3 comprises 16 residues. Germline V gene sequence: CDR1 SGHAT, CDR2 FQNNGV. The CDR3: CASNTQTGQGRSPLHF. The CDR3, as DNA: TGTGCCAGCAACACACAAACCGGACAGGGAAGATCACCCCTCCACTTT. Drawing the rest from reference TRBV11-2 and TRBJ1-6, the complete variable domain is EAGVAQSPRYKIIEKRQSVAFWCNPISGHATLYWYQQILGQGPKLLIQFQNNGVVDDSQLPKDRFSAERLKGVDSTLKIQPAKLEDSAVYLCASNTQTGQGRSPLHFGNGTRLTVT.

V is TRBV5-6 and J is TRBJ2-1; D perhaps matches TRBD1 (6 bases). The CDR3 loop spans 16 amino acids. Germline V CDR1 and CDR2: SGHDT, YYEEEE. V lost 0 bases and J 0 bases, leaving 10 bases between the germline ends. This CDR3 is CASSLDRASSYNEQFF. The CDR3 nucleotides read TGTGCCAGCAGCTTGGACAGGGCGAGCTCCTACAATGAGCAGTTCTTC.

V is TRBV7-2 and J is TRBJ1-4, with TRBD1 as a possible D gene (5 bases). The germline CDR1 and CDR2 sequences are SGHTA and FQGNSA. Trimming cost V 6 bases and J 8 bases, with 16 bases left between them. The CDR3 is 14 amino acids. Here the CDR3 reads CASSFNQGGEKLFF. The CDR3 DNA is TGTGCCAGCAGTTTTAACCAGGGTGGGGAAAAACTGTTTTTT.

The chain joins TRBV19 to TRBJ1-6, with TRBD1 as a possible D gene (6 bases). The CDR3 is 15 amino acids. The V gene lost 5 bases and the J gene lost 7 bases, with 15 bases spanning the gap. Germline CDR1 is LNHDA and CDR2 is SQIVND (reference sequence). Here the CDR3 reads CASSPQGSGNSPLHF. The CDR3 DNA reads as TGTGCCAGTAGTCCTCAGGGGTCGGGGAATTCACCCCTCCACTTT.

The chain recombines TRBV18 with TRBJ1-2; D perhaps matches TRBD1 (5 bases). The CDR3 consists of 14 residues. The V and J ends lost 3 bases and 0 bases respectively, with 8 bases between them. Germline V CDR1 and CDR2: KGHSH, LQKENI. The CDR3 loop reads CASSPQGSNYGYTF. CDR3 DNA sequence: TGTGCCAGCTCACCCCAGGGCTCTAACTATGGCTACACCTTC.

CDR3 sequence: CASSLGLNQPQHF. DNA of the CDR3: TGTGCCAGCAGCTTGGGCCTCAATCAGCCCCAGCATTTT. The chain combines TRBV7-9 with TRBJ1-5; D unclear. With 3 bases removed from V and 3 bases from J, the gap between germline ends came to 6 bases. This CDR3 is 13 amino acids long. CDR1 SEHNR and CDR2 FQNEAQ come from the germline V gene (reference sequence).

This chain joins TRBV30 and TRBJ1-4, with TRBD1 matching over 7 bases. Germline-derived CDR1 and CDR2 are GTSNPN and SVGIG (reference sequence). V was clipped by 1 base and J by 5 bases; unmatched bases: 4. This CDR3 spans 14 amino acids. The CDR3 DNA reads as TGTGCCTGGAGTGCCCTACAGGGGAATGAAAAACTGTTTTTT. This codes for CAWSALQGNEKLFF.

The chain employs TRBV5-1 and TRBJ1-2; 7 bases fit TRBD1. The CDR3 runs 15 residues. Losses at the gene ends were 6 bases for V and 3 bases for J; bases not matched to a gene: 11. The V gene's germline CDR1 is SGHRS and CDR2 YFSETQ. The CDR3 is CASKGQPEYDYGYTF. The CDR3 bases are TGCGCCAGCAAGGGACAGCCTGAATATGACTATGGCTACACCTTC.

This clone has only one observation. CDR3 bases: TGTGCCAGCAGTGAATATAGGAGGGGATTTTATGAAGCTTTCTTT. Translated, it gives CASSEYRRGFYEAFF. This sequence joins TRBV25-1 and TRBJ1-1; the D gene is possibly TRBD1 (5 bases). With 0 bases removed from V and 7 bases from J, the gap between germline ends came to 15 bases. CDR3 length equals 15 residues. Germline V lookup: CDR1 MGHDK, CDR2 SYGVNS.

Here the CDR3 DNA reads TGTGCCAGCAGTGAGCCCGGGACAAACACTGAAGCTTTCTTT. This encodes CASSEPGTNTEAFF. This sequence joins TRBV6-1 and TRBJ1-1; possible D gene TRBD1, 6 bases. The CDR3 consists of 14 residues. Trimming removed 3 bases at V and 2 bases at J, with 10 bases between. Germline values: CDR1 MNHNS, CDR2 SASEGT.

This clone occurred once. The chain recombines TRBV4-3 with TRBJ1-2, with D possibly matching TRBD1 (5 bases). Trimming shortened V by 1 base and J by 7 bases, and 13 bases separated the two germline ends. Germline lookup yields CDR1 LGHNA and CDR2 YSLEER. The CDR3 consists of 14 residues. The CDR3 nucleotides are TGCGCCAGCAGCCAAGGAATAAACGGGGGTGGCTACACCTTC. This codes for CASSQGINGGGYTF.

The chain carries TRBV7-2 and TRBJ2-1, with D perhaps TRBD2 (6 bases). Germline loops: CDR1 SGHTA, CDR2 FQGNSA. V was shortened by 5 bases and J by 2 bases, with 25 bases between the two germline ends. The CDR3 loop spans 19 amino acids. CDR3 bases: TGTGCCAGCAGCCCCCCGCCTCGGGAGAGCTTATTAACCTACAATGAGCAGTTCTTC. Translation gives CASSPPPRESLLTYNEQFF.

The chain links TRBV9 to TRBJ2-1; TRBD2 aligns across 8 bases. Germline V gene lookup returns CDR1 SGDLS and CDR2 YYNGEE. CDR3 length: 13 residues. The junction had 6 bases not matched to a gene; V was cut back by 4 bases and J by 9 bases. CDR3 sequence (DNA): TGTGCCAGCAGCCGCGGGGGGAAAGGTGAGCAGTTCTTC. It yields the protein CASSRGGKGEQFF.

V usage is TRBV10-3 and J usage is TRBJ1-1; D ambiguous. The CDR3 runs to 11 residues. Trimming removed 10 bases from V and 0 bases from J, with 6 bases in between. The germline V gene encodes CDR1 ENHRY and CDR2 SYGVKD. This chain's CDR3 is CASSVNTEAFF. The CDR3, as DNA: TGTGCCAGTAGCGTGAACACTGAAGCTTTCTTT.

This chain's CDR3 is CASSLGYNQPQHF. CDR3 nucleotides: TGTGCCAGCAGCTTGGGTTACAATCAGCCCCAGCATTTT. This chain links TRBV5-6 with TRBJ1-5; D ambiguous. The CDR3 consists of 13 residues. Germline V lookup: CDR1 SGHDT, CDR2 YYEEEE. Trimming stripped 0 bases from V and 3 bases from J, with 4 bases between.